These 19 T cell receptor beta chains share one sample of origin, sequenced in a study of Graves' ophthalmopathy and Graves' hyperthyroidism. The study amplified TCR beta CDR3 regions using RNA transcripts. The workflow started with a first-round RT-PCR run with HTBI primers and then moved on to a second-round multiplex PCR. TCRdb reprocessed the multiplex PCR reads via MiXCR and lists one record per CDR3 protein. Of about 600,000 distinct CDR3 sequences in the sample, roughly 40% were seen once. Sequenced sample: peripheral blood or thyroid tissue (not recorded which). The receptor set was obtained from an adult man with Graves' hyperthyroidism.

The chain carries TRBV12-3 or TRBV12-4 and TRBJ1-6; D is uncertain. With 10 bases removed from V and 6 bases from J, the gap between germline ends came to 16 bases. This CDR3 is built from 14 residues. This CDR3 is CATPRSGSNSPLHF. The CDR3 region has the DNA TGTGCCACTCCCCGAAGCGGGAGTAATTCACCCCTCCACTTT.

This clonotype was detected a few times. This CDR3 is missing its conserved last phenylalanine or tryptophan, likely due to a read error. The rearrangement joins TRBV12-3 or TRBV12-4 to TRBJ1-6, with D possibly being TRBD1 (5 bases). V lost 6 bases, J lost 7 bases, and 13 bases lay in between. The CDR3 covers 14 residues. The CDR3 DNA is TGTGCCAGCAGGGGGACCAACGCCAATTCACCCCTCCACCTT. This gives the protein CASRGTNANSPLHL.

The chain has TRBV28 and TRBJ2-7, with D uncertain. This CDR3 contains 14 residues. The germline V and J ends were trimmed by 5 bases and 6 bases, with 17 bases remaining between them. Germline-derived CDR1 and CDR2 are MDHEN and SYDVKM. CDR3 sequence: CASSGAVAVFEQYF. For the CDR3, the DNA is TGTGCCAGCAGTGGAGCCGTGGCTGTCTTCGAGCAGTACTTC.

This clonotype was detected ten times or more. The chain employs TRBV29-1 and TRBJ2-7; D gene ambiguous. V was cut by 4 bases and J by 0 bases, with 10 bases left in between. The CDR3 spans 13 residues. The germline V gene has CDR1 SQVTM and CDR2 ANQGSEA. The CDR3 region has the DNA TGCAGCGTTGGAAGAGAGATCTCCTACGAGCAGTACTTC. Translating it yields CSVGREISYEQYF.

This clonotype has more than one count but fewer than ten. V and J are TRBV9 and TRBJ2-5, with TRBD2 identical over 8 bases. The CDR3 has 15 residues. V was clipped by 8 bases and J by 2 bases; unmatched bases: 11. Germline lookup yields CDR1 SGDLS and CDR2 YYNGEE. CDR3 in amino acids: CASGGLVGRQETQYF. CDR3 nucleotides: TGTGCCAGTGGGGGACTAGTGGGACGACAAGAGACCCAGTACTTC.

This clonotype was counted at least ten times. V is TRBV28 and J is TRBJ1-1; D call uncertain. CDR1 is MDHEN and CDR2 is SYDVKM in the germline V gene. The CDR3 loop spans 13 amino acids. The V and J ends lost 5 bases and 1 base respectively, with 8 bases between them. CDR3 loop: CASSTLANTEAFF. The CDR3 coding sequence is TGTGCCAGCAGTACCCTAGCGAACACTGAAGCTTTCTTT.

This sequence joins TRBV4-1 and TRBJ2-5; D may correspond to TRBD1 or TRBD2 (5 bases each). Germline V gene lookup returns CDR1 MGHRA and CDR2 YSYEKL. The V gene lost 3 bases and the J gene lost 1 base, with 12 bases spanning the gap. This CDR3 region has 15 residues. CDR3 nucleotides: TGCGCCAGCAGCCAGAGGGACGGGACCCAAGAGACCCAGTACTTC. Its translation: CASSQRDGTQETQYF.

This sequence joins TRBV5-1 and TRBJ2-7, with D uncertain. The CDR3 has 14 amino acids. V shed 0 bases and J shed 2 bases, with 9 bases lying between them. In germline, CDR1 is SGHRS, CDR2 YFSETQ. This CDR3 is CASSLVAVAYEQYF. Here the CDR3 DNA reads TGCGCCAGCAGCTTGGTGGCAGTAGCCTACGAGCAGTACTTC.

This clonotype was found many times. The chain uses TRBV6-5 and TRBJ1-2, with a tentative D call TRBD1 (5 bases). The V gene lost 6 bases and the J gene lost 4 bases, with 12 bases spanning the gap. The CDR3 is 13 amino acids. Looked up from germline, CDR1 is MNHEY and CDR2 is SVGAGI. The CDR3 DNA sequence: TGTGCCAGCAGCCTGGACATCCTCTATGGCTACACCTTC. Its translation: CASSLDILYGYTF.

In this sample, this clonotype turned up many times. The chain couples TRBV7-2 to TRBJ1-5; D uncertain. Per germline, CDR1 SGHTA and CDR2 FQGNSA. There are 13 residues in the CDR3. With 0 bases removed from V and 5 bases from J, the gap between germline ends came to 5 bases. CDR3 coding DNA: TGTGCCAGCAGCTTAGCCCAGGATCAGCCCCAGCATTTT. As protein: CASSLAQDQPQHF.

This clonotype came up many times. This chain connects TRBV19 to TRBJ2-7; D is possibly TRBD1 (6 bases). The CDR3 has 15 amino acids. Trimming took 9 bases from V and 3 from J, leaving 21 bases between them. Germline-derived CDR1 and CDR2 are LNHDA and SQIVND (reference sequence). The DNA of the CDR3 is TGTGCCAGCGCAAAGGACGGCCAGGGGTTCTACGAGCAGTACTTC. Amino acid sequence: CASAKDGQGFYEQYF.

This clonotype was seen ten or more times. The chain carries TRBV20-1 and TRBJ1-5, with D maybe TRBD1 (5 bases). Trimming removed 0 bases at V and 2 bases at J, with 14 bases between. The CDR3 spans 16 residues. CDR1 is DFQATT, CDR2 SNEGSKA, per germline (reference sequence). CDR3 sequence: CSARERGRGGNQPQHF. CDR3 DNA: TGCAGTGCTAGAGAACGGGGACGGGGGGGCAATCAGCCCCAGCATTTT.

In its sample, this clonotype was seen many times. The rearrangement links TRBV15 to TRBJ1-2, with a possible D match to TRBD1 (6 bases). V dropped 4 bases and J dropped 2 bases, with 14 bases sitting between them. CDR1 is LNHNV, CDR2 YYDKDF, per germline (reference sequence). The CDR3 sequence is 15 residues long. The CDR3 DNA follows: TGTGCCACCAGCACATATTTAGACAGGAACTATGGCTACACCTTC. Residues: CATSTYLDRNYGYTF.

The V gene is TRBV2, the J gene TRBJ2-7; 10 nucleotides match TRBD2. The trim removed 4 bases at V and 1 base at J, leaving 4 bases unmatched. The CDR3 extends over 15 amino acids. CDR1 is SNHLY and CDR2 is FYNNEI in the germline V gene. CDR3 region: CASSGSGGNSYEQYF. CDR3 coding DNA: TGTGCCAGCAGTGGTAGCGGGGGGAATTCCTACGAGCAGTACTTC.

The J gene is TRBJ1-2, the V gene TRBV30; 7 bases map to TRBD1. Trimming cost V 0 bases and J 9 bases; bases outside gene matches: 13. The CDR3 sequence is 15 residues long. Germline V gene lookup returns CDR1 GTSNPN and CDR2 SVGIG (reference sequence). CDR3 loop: CAWSVSRAGQDSYTF. CDR3 in DNA: TGTGCCTGGAGTGTATCTCGGGCAGGACAGGACAGCTACACCTTC.

This chain connects TRBV7-9 to TRBJ2-7; 9 bases line up with TRBD1. J was trimmed by 3 bases and V by 3 bases; bases with no gene match: 6. Germline V gene sequence: CDR1 SEHNR, CDR2 FQNEAQ (reference sequence). The CDR3 has 15 amino acids. The CDR3 bases are TGTGCCAGCAGCTTGAACCGGGACAGGGTCTACGAGCAGTACTTC. Protein sequence: CASSLNRDRVYEQYF.

V is TRBV2 and J is TRBJ2-2, with D hard to call. CDR3 length: 17 amino acids. Germline assignment: CDR1 SNHLY and CDR2 FYNNEI. V was pared by 5 bases and J by 1 base, with 17 bases between. CDR3 in amino acids: CASSPGLRDRNTGELFF. CDR3 coding DNA: TGTGCCAGCAGTCCCGGTCTTAGGGATAGGAACACCGGGGAGCTGTTTTTT.

This chain uses TRBV30 with TRBJ1-3, with unresolved D. V was clipped by 5 bases and J by 4 bases, with 12 bases between them. CDR1 is GTSNPN and CDR2 is SVGIG in the germline V gene (reference sequence). This CDR3 has 13 amino acids. In DNA, the CDR3 is TGTGCCTGGGGTGACGGGGTAGGAAACACCATATATTTT. Translation: CAWGDGVGNTIYF.

This clonotype was seen many times. The rearrangement uses TRBV6-5 and TRBJ1-1, with 9 bases aligning to TRBD1. The CDR3 extends over 16 amino acids. CDR1 and CDR2 (germline): MNHEY, SVGAGI. V trimming: 1 base; J trimming: 0 bases; junction bases outside the gene matches: 3. The DNA for the CDR3 is TGTGCCAGCAGTTACTTTAGGGACAGGGTGAACACTGAAGCTTTCTTT. It codes for CASSYFRDRVNTEAFF.